This TCR beta chain appears in the sequencing data of a study of OX40 agonist ivuxolimab in advanced cancers. Study context: Earlier anti-PD-1, anti-PD-L1 or anti-CTLA-4 therapy was permitted; less than 50% had received some. Study-level points and caveats: The study observed clonal expansion of CD4+ and CD8+ blood T cells by week 6 at 0.1 to 3.0 mg/kg.

Points on this clone: The target antigen is unknown.

The germline V gene has CDR1 KGHSH and CDR2 LQKENI. Trimming pared 2 bases from V and 0 bases from J, leaving 10 bases between. The CDR3 has 16 amino acids. Profiled with immunoSEQ multiplex PCR; TCRdb holds only in-frame clones, not every one. The sample lists about 55,000 clones, roughly 86% occurring once. This receptor was taken from an adult with an advanced solid tumor such as melanoma, head and neck, liver or kidney cancer. The input for sequencing was CD4+ or CD8+ T cells sorted from blood, taken in a trial of the OX40 agonist ivuxolimab. This chain uses TRBV18 with TRBJ2-2, with D perhaps TRBD2 (5 bases). This CDR3 is CASSPGIGTNTGELFF. In DNA form, the CDR3 reads TGTGCCAGCTCACCAGGTATCGGGACGAACACCGGGGAGCTGTTTTTT.